This entry lists 20 T cell receptor beta chains sequenced from one sample in a study of response to subunit inactivated influenza vaccine (dated by TCRdb to the late 2010s). The receptor library was made with RT-PCR. TCRdb names Illumina HiSeq 2500 as the instrument used. TCRdb applied fastp at Q25 and MiXCR to the public reads, then kept only in-frame beta chains. Merged by CDR3 protein, the rows form single entries marked with the most common genes and DNA. The sample profile shows hundreds of thousands of distinct CDR3 sequences; 15% to 19% of them were found once. Jointly, the top ten make up 11% of the sample. Material: PBMCs from blood, obtained roughly 13 days after vaccination. Receptors originate from a man aged 50-60 years who received an inactivated influenza vaccine. Donor details come from another sample of the same person, matched by shared clones.

In its sample, this clonotype was seen a few times. V gene TRBV28 combines with J gene TRBJ2-1; TRBD2 matches at 8 bases. CDR1 and CDR2 from the germline V gene are MDHEN and SYDVKM. After removal of 3 bases from V and 3 bases from J, the junction contained 4 bases not matched to a gene. CDR3 length equals 15 residues. For the CDR3, the DNA is TGTGCCAGCAGTTTGAATAGCGGGATCTACAATGAGCAGTTCTTC. It specifies CASSLNSGIYNEQFF.

The chain is built from TRBV5-1 and TRBJ2-3, with TRBD1 matching over 8 bases. The J segment lost 0 bases and the V segment lost 0 bases, leaving 3 bases of the junction unmatched. Looked up from germline, CDR1 is SGHRS and CDR2 is YFSETQ. The CDR3 has 16 amino acids. The CDR3 DNA is TGCGCCAGCAGCTTGGGGGGACAGGCTAGCACAGATACGCAGTATTTT. Encoded protein: CASSLGGQASTDTQYF. Drawing the rest from reference TRBV5-1 and TRBJ2-3, the complete variable domain is KAGVTQTPRYLIKTRGQQVTLSCSPISGHRSVSWYQQTPGQGLQFLFEYFSETQRNKGNFPGRFSGRQFSNSRSEMNVSTLELGDSALYLCASSLGGQASTDTQYFGPGTRLTVL.

The rearrangement joins TRBV4-2 to TRBJ2-6; D is tentatively TRBD1 or TRBD2 (6 bases each). This CDR3 is 17 amino acids long. The germline V and J ends were trimmed by 1 base and 2 bases, with 12 bases remaining between them. Germline V gives CDR1 LGHNA, CDR2 YNFKEQ. The chain's CDR3 is CASSQVGGTAGANVLTF. CDR3 coding DNA: TGTGCCAGCAGCCAAGTAGGGGGGACTGCTGGGGCCAACGTCCTGACTTTC.

The chain combines TRBV6-5 with TRBJ2-1; 9 nucleotides line up with TRBD2. Unmatched junction bases numbered 14, after V lost 3 bases and J lost 8 bases. This CDR3 contains 17 residues. Looked up from germline, CDR1 is MNHEY and CDR2 is SVGAGI. CDR3 coding DNA: TGTGCCAGCAGTTATGATAGCCCCCAGCGGGGGGTCGATGAGCAGTTCTTC. Translated, it gives CASSYDSPQRGVDEQFF.

Note on this clonotype: The conserved closing phenylalanine or tryptophan is absent in this CDR3, likely reflecting a read error. The chain is built from TRBV12-3 or TRBV12-4 and TRBJ2-1; D is possibly TRBD2 (6 bases). Between the trimmed V and J ends, which lost 3 bases and 8 bases, there was a span of 20 bases. The CDR3 sequence is 16 residues long. CDR3 in amino acids: CASSFGGIVGGHEQFL. CDR3 coding DNA: TGTGCCAGCAGTTTTGGGGGGATAGTCGGGGGTCATGAGCAGTTCTTA.

This sequence joins TRBV7-2 and TRBJ2-7; 10 positions match TRBD2. The CDR3 spans 15 residues. J was trimmed by 5 bases and V by 2 bases; bases with no gene match: 6. Germline CDR1 is SGHTA and CDR2 is FQGNSA. CDR3 DNA: TGTGCCAGCAGCTTACAAAGCGGGGGGGTAGACGAGCAGTACTTC. It yields the protein CASSLQSGGVDEQYF.

The chain combines TRBV10-1 with TRBJ2-1, with TRBD2 matching over 15 bases. Germline CDR1 is WNHNN and CDR2 is SYGVQD (reference sequence). V lost 7 bases and J lost 8; bases outside the gene matches: 3. The CDR3 contains 14 residues. The chain's CDR3 is CASKGLAGGDEQFF. The CDR3 nucleotides read TGCGCCAGCAAGGGACTAGCGGGGGGCGATGAGCAGTTCTTC.

This clonotype was found a few times. V usage is TRBV29-1 and J usage is TRBJ1-2; D is undetermined. Germline values: CDR1 SQVTM, CDR2 ANQGSEA. The CDR3 sequence is 12 residues long. The V end lost 5 bases, the J end lost 4 bases, and 11 bases lay between the germline ends. The CDR3 is CSVSMGGYGYTF. CDR3 nucleotides: TGCAGCGTTAGTATGGGAGGCTATGGCTACACCTTC.

This clonotype has at least ten counts. V usage is TRBV20-1 and J usage is TRBJ2-7; 7 bases are shared with TRBD2. Germline CDR1 and CDR2: DFQATT and SNEGSKA (reference sequence). V dropped 0 bases and J dropped 2; count of bases not matched to a gene: 10. CDR3 length equals 16 residues. The CDR3 DNA follows: TGCAGTGCTAGAGAATTATCGCTAGCGGAGACCTACGAGCAGTACTTC. It encodes CSARELSLAETYEQYF.

The V gene is TRBV12-3 or TRBV12-4, the J gene TRBJ1-1; perhaps TRBD1 as D (6 bases). V lost 7 bases, J lost 4 bases, and 22 bases lay in between. CDR3 length: 16 amino acids. The DNA of the CDR3 is TGTGCCAGCACCTATTCGGCAGGGGTCAAGGCCACTGAAGCTTTCTTT. This translates into CASTYSAGVKATEAFF.

This clonotype was detected only a few times. Given a much more abundant clone one base away, this may be a read error. The rearrangement joins TRBV7-2 to TRBJ2-5; D is ambiguous. CDR1 and CDR2 from the germline V gene are SGHTA and FQGNSA. The CDR3 is 13 amino acids. V lost 1 base to trimming and J lost 3 bases, with 6 bases between them. The CDR3 region is CASSLGPKETQYF. CDR3 bases: TGTGCCAGCAGCTTAGGACCAAAAGAGACCCAGTACTTC.

A few counts support this clonotype. The rearrangement links TRBV7-9 to TRBJ2-1; 7 nucleotides agree with TRBD1. Unmatched junction bases numbered 6, after V lost 1 base and J lost 9 bases. This CDR3 has 14 residues. Germline V gene sequence: CDR1 SEHNR, CDR2 FQNEAQ (reference sequence). CDR3 sequence reads: CASSLVTGLSEQFF. CDR3 DNA: TGTGCCAGCAGCTTAGTGACAGGGTTGAGTGAGCAGTTCTTC.

The chain carries TRBV4-1 and TRBJ2-5; 8 nucleotides match TRBD1. J lost 2 bases, V lost 3 bases, and 8 bases had no gene match. CDR1 MGHRA and CDR2 YSYEKL come from the germline V gene. The CDR3 consists of 16 residues. The DNA of the CDR3 is TGCGCCAGCAGCCAGAACCCGGGACAGGTGCAAGAGACCCAGTACTTC. Amino acids: CASSQNPGQVQETQYF.

V is TRBV6-5 and J is TRBJ2-3; maybe TRBD1 (6 bases). The V gene's germline CDR1 is MNHEY and CDR2 SVGAGI. The CDR3 sequence is 17 residues long. The V and J ends lost 2 bases and 3 bases respectively, with 18 bases between them. CDR3 nucleotide sequence: TGTGCCAGCAGTTACACAGGGCAGGGAACGAGAACAGATACGCAGTATTTT. Protein sequence: CASSYTGQGTRTDTQYF.

The V and J genes are TRBV5-4 and TRBJ2-5; D is unclear. This CDR3 is 14 amino acids long. The germline V gene has CDR1 SGHNT and CDR2 YYREEE (reference sequence). Trimming removed 3 bases at V and 0 bases at J, with 9 bases between. The chain's CDR3 is CASSSGRDQETQYF. CDR3 nucleotides: TGTGCCAGCAGCTCCGGACGCGACCAAGAGACCCAGTACTTC.

This clonotype has only one observation. The chain links TRBV7-2 to TRBJ2-5, with D maybe TRBD1 (6 bases). The germline V gene has CDR1 SGHTA and CDR2 FQGNSA. V shed 2 bases and J shed 5 bases, with 15 bases lying between them. This CDR3 has 15 residues. The CDR3 DNA sequence: TGTGCCAGCAGCTTACTACCAGGGGCTGGTGAGACCCAGTACTTC. Translation gives CASSLLPGAGETQYF.

This clonotype has a handful of counts. This chain joins TRBV12-3 or TRBV12-4 and TRBJ2-3, with D possibly TRBD2 on 6 matching bases. The CDR3 is 12 amino acids. V was pared by 6 bases and J by 10 bases, with 14 bases between. CDR3 in DNA: TGTGCCAGCAGACGGGGGTCTTCGGCGCAGTATTTT. This sequence encodes CASRRGSSAQYF.

The V and J genes are TRBV7-9 and TRBJ1-4; D gene unclear. CDR3 size: 12 residues. The germline CDR1 and CDR2 sequences are SEHNR and FQNEAQ (reference sequence). V shed 5 bases and J shed 8 bases, with 9 bases lying between them. For the CDR3, the DNA is TGTGCCAGCAGCCACGGATCGGAAAAACTGTTTTTT. Protein: CASSHGSEKLFF.

The J gene is TRBJ2-1, the V gene TRBV6-1; D is unclear. The germline V gene encodes CDR1 MNHNS and CDR2 SASEGT. Trimming pared 6 bases from V and 0 bases from J, leaving 12 bases between. This CDR3 comprises 15 residues. In DNA form, the CDR3 reads TGTGCCAGCAGACCCACAGTGAACTCCTACAATGAGCAGTTCTTC. It translates to CASRPTVNSYNEQFF.

This clonotype was counted only a few times. The chain employs TRBV28 and TRBJ2-3; D tentatively reads TRBD1 or TRBD2 (5 bases each). Trimming took 5 bases from V and 2 from J, leaving 14 bases between them. The CDR3 covers 15 residues. Germline assignment: CDR1 MDHEN and CDR2 SYDVKM. The CDR3 is CASSPLAGHTDTQYF. DNA for the CDR3: TGTGCCAGCAGTCCCCTAGCAGGACACACAGATACGCAGTATTTT.